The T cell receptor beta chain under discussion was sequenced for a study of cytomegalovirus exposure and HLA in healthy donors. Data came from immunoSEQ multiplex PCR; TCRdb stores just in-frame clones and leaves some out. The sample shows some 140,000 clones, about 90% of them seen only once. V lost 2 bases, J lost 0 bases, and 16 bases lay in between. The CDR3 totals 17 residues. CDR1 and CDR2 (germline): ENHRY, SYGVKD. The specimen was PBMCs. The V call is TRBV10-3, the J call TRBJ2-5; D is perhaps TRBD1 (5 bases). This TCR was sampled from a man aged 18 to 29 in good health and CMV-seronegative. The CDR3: CAISEPGSGPYQETQYF. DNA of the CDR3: TGTGCCATCAGTGAGCCCGGCTCAGGGCCGTACCAAGAGACCCAGTACTTC.